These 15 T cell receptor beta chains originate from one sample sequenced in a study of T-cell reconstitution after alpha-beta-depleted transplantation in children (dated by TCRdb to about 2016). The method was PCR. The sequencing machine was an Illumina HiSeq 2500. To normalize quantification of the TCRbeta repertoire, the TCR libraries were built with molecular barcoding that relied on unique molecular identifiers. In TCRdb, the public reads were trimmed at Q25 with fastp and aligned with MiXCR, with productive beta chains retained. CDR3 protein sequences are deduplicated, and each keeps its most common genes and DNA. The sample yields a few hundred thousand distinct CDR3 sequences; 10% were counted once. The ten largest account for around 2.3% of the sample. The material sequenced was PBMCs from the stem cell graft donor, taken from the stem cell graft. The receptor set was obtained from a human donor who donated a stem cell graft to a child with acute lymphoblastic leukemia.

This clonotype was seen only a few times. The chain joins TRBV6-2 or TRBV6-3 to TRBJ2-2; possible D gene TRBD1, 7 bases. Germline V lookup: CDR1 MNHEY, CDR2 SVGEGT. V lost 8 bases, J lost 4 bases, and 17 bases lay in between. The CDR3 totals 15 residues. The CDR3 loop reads CASLVEGAGTGELFF. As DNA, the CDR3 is TGTGCCAGCCTAGTGGAGGGGGCTGGCACCGGGGAGCTGTTTTTT.

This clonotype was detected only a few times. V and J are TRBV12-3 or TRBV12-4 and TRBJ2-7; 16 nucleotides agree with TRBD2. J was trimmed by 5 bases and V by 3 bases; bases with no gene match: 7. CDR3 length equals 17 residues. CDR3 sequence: CASSFGTSGRVRDEQYF. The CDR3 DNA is TGTGCCAGCAGTTTTGGGACTAGCGGGAGGGTGAGGGACGAGCAGTACTTC.

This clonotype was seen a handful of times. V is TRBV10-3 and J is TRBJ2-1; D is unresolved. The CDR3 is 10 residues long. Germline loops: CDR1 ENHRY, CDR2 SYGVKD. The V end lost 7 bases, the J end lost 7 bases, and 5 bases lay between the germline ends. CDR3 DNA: TGTGCCATCATCAAGAATGAGCAGTTCTTC. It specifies CAIIKNEQFF.

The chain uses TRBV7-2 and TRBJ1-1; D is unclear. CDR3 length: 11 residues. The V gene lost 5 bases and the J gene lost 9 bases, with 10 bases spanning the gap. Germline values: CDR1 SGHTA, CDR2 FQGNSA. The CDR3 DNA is TGTGCCAGCAGCCCCCGTTTTCAAGCTTTCTTT. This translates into CASSPRFQAFF.

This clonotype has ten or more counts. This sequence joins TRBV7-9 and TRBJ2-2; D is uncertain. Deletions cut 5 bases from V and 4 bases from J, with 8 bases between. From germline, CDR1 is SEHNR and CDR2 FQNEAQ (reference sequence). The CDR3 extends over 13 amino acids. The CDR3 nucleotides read TGTGCCAGCAGCCGAGTTACCACCGGGGAGCTGTTTTTT. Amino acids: CASSRVTTGELFF.

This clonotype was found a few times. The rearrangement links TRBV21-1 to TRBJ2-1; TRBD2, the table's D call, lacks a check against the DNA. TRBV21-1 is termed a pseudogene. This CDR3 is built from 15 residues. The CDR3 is CAIPPRLAGVNEQFF. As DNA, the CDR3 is TGTGCCATCCCGCCCCGACTAGCGGGAGTTAATGAGCAGTTCTTC.

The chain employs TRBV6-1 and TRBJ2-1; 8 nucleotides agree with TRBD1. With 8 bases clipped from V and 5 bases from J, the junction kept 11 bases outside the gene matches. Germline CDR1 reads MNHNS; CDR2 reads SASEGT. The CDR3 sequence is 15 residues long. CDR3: CASSDRGQRHNEQFF. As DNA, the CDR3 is TGTGCCAGCTCCGACAGGGGTCAAAGGCACAATGAGCAGTTCTTC.

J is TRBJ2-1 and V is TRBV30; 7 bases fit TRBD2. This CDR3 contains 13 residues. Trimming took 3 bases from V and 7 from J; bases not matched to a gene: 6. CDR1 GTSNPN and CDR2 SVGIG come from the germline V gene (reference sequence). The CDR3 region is CAWRETGRNEQFF. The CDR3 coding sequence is TGTGCCTGGAGGGAGACCGGGAGGAATGAGCAGTTCTTC.

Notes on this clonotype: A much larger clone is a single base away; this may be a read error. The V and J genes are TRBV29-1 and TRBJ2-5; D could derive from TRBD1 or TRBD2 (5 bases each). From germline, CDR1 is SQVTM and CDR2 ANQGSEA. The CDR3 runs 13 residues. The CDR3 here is CSVSGTNQEAQYF. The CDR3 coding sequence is TGCAGCGTGTCAGGGACCAACCAAGAGGCCCAGTACTTC.

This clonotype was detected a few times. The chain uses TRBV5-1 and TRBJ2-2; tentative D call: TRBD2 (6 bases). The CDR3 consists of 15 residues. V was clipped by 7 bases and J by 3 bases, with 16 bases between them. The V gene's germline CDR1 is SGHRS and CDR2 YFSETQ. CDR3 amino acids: CASSETSGDTGELFF. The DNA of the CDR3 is TGCGCCAGCTCCGAGACTAGTGGAGACACCGGGGAGCTGTTTTTT.

Here the CDR3 reads CATTPTRSYEQYF. DNA of the CDR3: TGTGCCACCACCCCGACTAGGTCCTACGAGCAGTACTTC. This chain connects TRBV15 to TRBJ2-7, with D perhaps TRBD2 (6 bases). With 7 bases removed from V and 1 base from J, the gap between germline ends came to 11 bases. The CDR3 is made up of 13 amino acids. Germline CDR1 is LNHNV and CDR2 is YYDKDF (reference sequence).

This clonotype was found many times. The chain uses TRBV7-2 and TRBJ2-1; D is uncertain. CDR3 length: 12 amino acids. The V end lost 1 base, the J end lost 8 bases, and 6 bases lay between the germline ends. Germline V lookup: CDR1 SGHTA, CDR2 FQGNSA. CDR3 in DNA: TGTGCCAGCAGCTTAGGGGGTTATGAGCAGTTCTTC. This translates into CASSLGGYEQFF.

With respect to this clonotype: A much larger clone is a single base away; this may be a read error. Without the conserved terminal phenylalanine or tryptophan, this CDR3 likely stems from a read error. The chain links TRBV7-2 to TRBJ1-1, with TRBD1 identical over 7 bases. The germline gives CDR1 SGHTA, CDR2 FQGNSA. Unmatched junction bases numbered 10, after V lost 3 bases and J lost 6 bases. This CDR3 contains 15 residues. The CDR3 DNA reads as TGTGCCAGCAGCTTGACTCCGGGACAGAGCGCTGAAGCTTTCTTA. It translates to CASSLTPGQSAEAFL.

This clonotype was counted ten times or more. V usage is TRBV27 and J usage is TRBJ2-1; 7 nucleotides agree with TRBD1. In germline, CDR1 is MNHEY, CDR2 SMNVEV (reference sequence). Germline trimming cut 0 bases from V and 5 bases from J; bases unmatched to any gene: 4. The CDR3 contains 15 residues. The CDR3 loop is CASSLSGTAHNEQFF. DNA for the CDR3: TGTGCCAGCAGTTTATCGGGGACAGCTCACAATGAGCAGTTCTTC.

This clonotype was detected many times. The CDR3 sequence: CSADSGRAVDTQYF. In nucleotides, the CDR3 is TGCAGCGCCGATAGCGGGAGGGCCGTAGATACGCAGTATTTT. J is TRBJ2-3 and V is TRBV29-1; 11 nucleotides match TRBD2. V was pared by 7 bases and J by 5 bases, with 8 bases of the junction left unmatched. The CDR3 is made up of 14 amino acids. Germline CDR1 reads SQVTM; CDR2 reads ANQGSEA.